This T cell receptor beta chain was captured by sequencing in a study of T-cell reconstitution after alpha-beta-depleted transplantation in children. Study-level findings and limits: The main origin of T-cell counts and diversity one year after transplant was newly produced T cells. Surviving recipient T cells and thymic progenitors accounted for the high day-60 TCRbeta diversity observed in some patients. The origin of alpha-beta T cells about two months after transplant was reportedly several hundred expanded graft clones.

This CDR3 spans 13 amino acids. The germline V gene encodes CDR1 LGHDT and CDR2 YNNKEL (reference sequence). V was cut by 5 bases and J by 8 bases, with 15 bases left in between. Unique molecular identifiers were incorporated during preparation of the TCRbeta library. Each CDR3 protein gets one entry after TCRdb re-called the PCR reads with MiXCR. The sample carries about 440,000 distinct CDR3 sequences, approximately 42% recorded once. Ten or more counts support this clonotype. Its antigen is still unknown. The origin of this receptor is a girl aged 2 to 10 with aplastic anemia, due to receive a stem cell transplant. The chain combines TRBV3-1 with TRBJ1-2; no reliable D call. The sequenced sample was PBMCs, obtained before TCRalphabeta/CD19-depleted stem cell transplant. The CDR3 is CASSTPAALGYTF. The CDR3 nucleotides read TGTGCCAGCAGCACCCCTGCGGCACTCGGCTACACCTTC.